This T cell receptor (beta chain) was recorded in a study of T cell responses to AZD1222 COVID-19 vaccine. Study summary: Researchers grouped second doses given at about 4 or about 12 weeks into one pool. Study-level findings and limits: Reportedly, close to half of spike-specific TCRs are directed against unmutated variant regions. A mostly white British donor set with more females was recruited, and clonal diversity was possibly underestimated.

Concerning this clone: Its antigen remains unidentified.

Assay used: immunoSEQ multiplex PCR; TCRdb lists only in-frame clones, some missing. The data show around 150,000 clones, about 90% seen once. Germline-derived CDR1 and CDR2 are SNHLY and FYNNEI. This CDR3 spans 16 amino acids. V shed 6 bases and J shed 2 bases, with 17 bases lying between them. The sequence derives from an adult in good health. This chain uses TRBV2 with TRBJ2-1, with D perhaps TRBD1 or TRBD2 (6 bases each). The source was peripheral blood, collected on day 0 of AZD1222 vaccination. Here the CDR3 reads CASSKPQGGPYNEQFF. In nucleotides, the CDR3 is TGTGCCAGCAGCAAACCACAGGGAGGACCCTACAATGAGCAGTTCTTC.